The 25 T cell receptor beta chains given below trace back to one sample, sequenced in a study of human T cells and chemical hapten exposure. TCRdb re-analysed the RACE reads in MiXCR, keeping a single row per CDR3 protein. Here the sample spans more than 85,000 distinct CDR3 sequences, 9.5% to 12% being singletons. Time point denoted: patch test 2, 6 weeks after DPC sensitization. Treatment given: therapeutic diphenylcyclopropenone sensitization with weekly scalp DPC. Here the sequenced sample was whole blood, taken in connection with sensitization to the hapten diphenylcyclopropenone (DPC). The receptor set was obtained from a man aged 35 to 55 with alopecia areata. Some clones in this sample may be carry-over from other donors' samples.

CDR3 DNA: TGTGCCAGCAGCTTAGCGGTTGAGCAGTTCTTC. Its protein product is CASSLAVEQFF. The chain couples TRBV11-2 to TRBJ2-1; D not resolved. Germline V gives CDR1 SGHAT, CDR2 FQNNGV. The CDR3 has 11 residues. The germline V and J ends were trimmed by 1 base and 9 bases, with 4 bases remaining between them.

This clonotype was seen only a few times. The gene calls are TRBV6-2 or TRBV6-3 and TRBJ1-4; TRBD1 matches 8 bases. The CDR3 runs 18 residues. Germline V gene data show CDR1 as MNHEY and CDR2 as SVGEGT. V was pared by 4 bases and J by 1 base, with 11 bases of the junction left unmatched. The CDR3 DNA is TGTGCCAGCAGTTTTGGGGACAGGCTCGTCTTAACTAATGAAAAACTGTTTTTT. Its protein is CASSFGDRLVLTNEKLFF.

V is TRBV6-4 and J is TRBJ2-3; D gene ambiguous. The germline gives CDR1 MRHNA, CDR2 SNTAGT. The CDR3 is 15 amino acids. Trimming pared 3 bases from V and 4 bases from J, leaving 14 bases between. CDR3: CASSEIIGSADTQYF. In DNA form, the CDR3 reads TGTGCCAGCAGTGAAATAATAGGTTCCGCAGATACGCAGTATTTT.

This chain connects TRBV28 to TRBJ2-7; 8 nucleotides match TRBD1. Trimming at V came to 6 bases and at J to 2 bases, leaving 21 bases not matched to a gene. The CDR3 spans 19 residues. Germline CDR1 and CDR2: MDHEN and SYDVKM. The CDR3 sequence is CASSRVSGTGGSKPYEQYF. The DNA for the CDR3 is TGTGCCAGCAGCCGCGTTTCGGGGACAGGAGGCTCTAAGCCCTACGAGCAGTACTTC.

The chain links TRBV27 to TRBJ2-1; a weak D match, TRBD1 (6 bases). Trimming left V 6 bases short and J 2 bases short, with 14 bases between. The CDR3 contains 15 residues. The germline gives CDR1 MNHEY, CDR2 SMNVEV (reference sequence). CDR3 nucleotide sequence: TGTGCCAGCAGGTCCCCTACAGGGACCTACAATGAGCAGTTCTTC. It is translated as CASRSPTGTYNEQFF.

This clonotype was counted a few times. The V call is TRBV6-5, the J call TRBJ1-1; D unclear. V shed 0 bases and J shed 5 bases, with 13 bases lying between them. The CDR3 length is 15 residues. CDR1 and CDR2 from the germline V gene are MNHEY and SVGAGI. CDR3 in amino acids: CASSYSRGRETEAFF. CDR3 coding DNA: TGTGCCAGCAGTTACTCCCGTGGAAGGGAAACTGAAGCTTTCTTT.

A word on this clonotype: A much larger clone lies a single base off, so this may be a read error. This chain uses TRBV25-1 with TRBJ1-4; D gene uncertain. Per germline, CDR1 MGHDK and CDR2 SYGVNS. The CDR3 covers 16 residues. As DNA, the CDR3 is TGTGCCAGCAGTGAATGGGGAGCAATCCCAAATGGAAAACTGTTTTTT. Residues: CASSEWGAIPNGKLFF. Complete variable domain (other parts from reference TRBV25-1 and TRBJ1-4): EADIYQTPRYLVIGTGKKITLECSQTMGHDKMYWYQQDPGMELHLIHYSYGVNSTEKGDLSSESTVSRIRTEHFPLTLESARPSHTSQYLCASSEWGAIPNGKLFFGSGTQLSVL.

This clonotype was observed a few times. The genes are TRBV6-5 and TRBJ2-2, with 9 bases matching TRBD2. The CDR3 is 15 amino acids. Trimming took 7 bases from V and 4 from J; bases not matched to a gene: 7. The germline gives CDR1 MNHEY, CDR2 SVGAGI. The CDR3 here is CASKRGAMATGELFF. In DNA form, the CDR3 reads TGTGCCAGCAAGCGGGGGGCGATGGCCACCGGGGAGCTGTTTTTT.

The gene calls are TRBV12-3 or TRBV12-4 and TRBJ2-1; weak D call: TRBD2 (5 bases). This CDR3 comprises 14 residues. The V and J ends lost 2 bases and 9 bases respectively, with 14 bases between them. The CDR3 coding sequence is TGTGCCAGCAGTTTACTCTGGAATCGGGGTGAGCAGTTCTTC. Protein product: CASSLLWNRGEQFF.

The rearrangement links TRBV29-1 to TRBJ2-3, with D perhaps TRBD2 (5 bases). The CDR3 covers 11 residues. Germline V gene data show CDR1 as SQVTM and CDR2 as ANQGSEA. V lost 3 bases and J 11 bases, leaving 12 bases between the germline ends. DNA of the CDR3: TGCAGCGTTGATGTTGTCCGGGGGCAGTATTTT. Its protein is CSVDVVRGQYF.

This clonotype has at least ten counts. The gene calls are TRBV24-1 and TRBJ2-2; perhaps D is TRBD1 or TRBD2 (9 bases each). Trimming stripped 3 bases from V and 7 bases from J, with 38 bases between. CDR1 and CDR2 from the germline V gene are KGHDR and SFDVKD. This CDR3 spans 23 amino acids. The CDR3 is CATSDAPPGQGRISGRRDGELFF. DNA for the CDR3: TGTGCCACCAGTGATGCCCCTCCGGGACAGGGACGGATTAGCGGGAGAAGGGACGGGGAGCTGTTTTTT.

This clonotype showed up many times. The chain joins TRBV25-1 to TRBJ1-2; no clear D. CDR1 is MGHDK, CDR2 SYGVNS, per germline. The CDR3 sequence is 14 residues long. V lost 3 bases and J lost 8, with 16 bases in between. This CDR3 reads CASSENLLGAGYTF. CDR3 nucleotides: TGTGCCAGCAGTGAGAACCTTCTTGGAGCAGGCTACACCTTC.

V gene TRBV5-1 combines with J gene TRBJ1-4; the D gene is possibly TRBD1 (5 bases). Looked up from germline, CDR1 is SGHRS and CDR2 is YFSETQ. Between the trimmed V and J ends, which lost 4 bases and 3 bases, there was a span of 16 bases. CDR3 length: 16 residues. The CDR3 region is CASSQTTGSANEKLFF. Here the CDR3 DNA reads TGCGCCAGCAGCCAAACCACAGGATCGGCTAATGAAAAACTGTTTTTT.

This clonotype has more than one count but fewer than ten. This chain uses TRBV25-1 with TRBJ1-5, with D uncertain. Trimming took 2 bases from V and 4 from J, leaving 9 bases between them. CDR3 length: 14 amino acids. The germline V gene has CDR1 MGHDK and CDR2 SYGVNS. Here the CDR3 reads CASSEKGLNQPQHF. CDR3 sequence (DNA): TGTGCCAGCAGTGAAAAGGGCCTTAATCAGCCCCAGCATTTT.

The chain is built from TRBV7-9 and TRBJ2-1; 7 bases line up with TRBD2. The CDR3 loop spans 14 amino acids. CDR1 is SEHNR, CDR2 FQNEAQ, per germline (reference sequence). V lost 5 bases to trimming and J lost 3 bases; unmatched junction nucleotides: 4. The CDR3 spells CASSPGTIYNEQFF. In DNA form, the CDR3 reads TGTGCCAGCAGCCCCGGGACTATCTACAATGAGCAGTTCTTC.

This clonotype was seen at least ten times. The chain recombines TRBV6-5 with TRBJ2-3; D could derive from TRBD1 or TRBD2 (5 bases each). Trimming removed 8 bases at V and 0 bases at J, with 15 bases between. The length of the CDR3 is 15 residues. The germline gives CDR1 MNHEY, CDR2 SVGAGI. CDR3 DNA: TGTGCCAGCCGTCCTTGGGACCCTAGCACAGATACGCAGTATTTT. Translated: CASRPWDPSTDTQYF.

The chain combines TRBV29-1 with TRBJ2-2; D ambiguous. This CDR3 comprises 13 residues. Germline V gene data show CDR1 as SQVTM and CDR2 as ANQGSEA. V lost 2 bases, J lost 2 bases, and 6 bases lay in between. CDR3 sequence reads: CSVESDNTGELFF. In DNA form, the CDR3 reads TGCAGCGTTGAATCAGATAACACCGGGGAGCTGTTTTTT.

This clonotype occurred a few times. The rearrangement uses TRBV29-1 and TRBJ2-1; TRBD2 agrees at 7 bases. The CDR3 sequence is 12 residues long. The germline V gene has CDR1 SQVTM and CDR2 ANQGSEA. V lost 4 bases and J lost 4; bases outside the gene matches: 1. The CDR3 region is CSVARGYNEQFF. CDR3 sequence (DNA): TGCAGCGTTGCGCGGGGGTACAATGAGCAGTTCTTC.

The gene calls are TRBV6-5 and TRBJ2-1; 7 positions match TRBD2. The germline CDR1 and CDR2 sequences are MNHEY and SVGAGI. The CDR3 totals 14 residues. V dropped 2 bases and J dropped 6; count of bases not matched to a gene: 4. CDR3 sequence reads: CASSYGRAPNEQFF. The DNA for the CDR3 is TGTGCCAGCAGTTACGGGAGGGCCCCCAATGAGCAGTTCTTC.

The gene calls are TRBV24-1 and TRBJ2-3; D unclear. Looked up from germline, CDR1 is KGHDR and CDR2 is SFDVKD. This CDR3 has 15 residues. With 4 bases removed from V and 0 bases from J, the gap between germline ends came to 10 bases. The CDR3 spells CATSDEQWSTDTQYF. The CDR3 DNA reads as TGTGCCACCAGTGACGAGCAGTGGAGCACAGATACGCAGTATTTT.

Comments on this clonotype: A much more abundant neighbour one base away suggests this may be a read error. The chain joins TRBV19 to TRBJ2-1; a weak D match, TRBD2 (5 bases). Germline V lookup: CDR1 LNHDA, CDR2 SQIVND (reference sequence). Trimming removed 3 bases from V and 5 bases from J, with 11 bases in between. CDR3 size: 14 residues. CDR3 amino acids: CASSIDLAHNEQFF. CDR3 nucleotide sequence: TGTGCCAGTAGTATTGATCTAGCCCACAATGAGCAGTTCTTC.

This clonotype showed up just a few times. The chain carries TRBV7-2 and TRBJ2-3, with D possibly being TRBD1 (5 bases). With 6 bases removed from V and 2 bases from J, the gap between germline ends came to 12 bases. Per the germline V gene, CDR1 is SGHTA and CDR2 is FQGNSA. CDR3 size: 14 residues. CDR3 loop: CASRGRVPTDTQYF. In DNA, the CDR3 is TGTGCCAGCAGGGGCAGGGTACCCACAGATACGCAGTATTTT.

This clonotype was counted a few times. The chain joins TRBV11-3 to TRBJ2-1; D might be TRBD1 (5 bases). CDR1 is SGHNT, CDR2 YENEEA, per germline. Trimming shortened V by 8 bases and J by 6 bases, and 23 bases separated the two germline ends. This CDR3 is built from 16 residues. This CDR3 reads CASSTAVSAQGNEQFF. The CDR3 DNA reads TGTGCCAGCTCGACGGCAGTCAGCGCCCAGGGCAATGAGCAGTTCTTC.

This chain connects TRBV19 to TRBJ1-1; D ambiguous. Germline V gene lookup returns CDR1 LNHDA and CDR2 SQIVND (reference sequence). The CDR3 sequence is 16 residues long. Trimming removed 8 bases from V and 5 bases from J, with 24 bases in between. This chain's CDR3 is CASGDPLGGGETEAFF. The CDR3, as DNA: TGTGCCAGTGGCGATCCCTTGGGAGGTGGGGAAACTGAAGCTTTCTTT. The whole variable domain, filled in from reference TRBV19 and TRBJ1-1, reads DGGITQSPKYLFRKEGQNVTLSCEQNLNHDAMYWYRQDPGQGLRLIYYSQIVNDFQKGDIAEGYSVSREKKESFPLTVTSAQKNPTAFYLCASGDPLGGGETEAFFGQGTRLTVV.

CDR3 DNA sequence: TGTGCCAGCAGTTGGGAACAAGATAATCAGCCCCAGCATTTT. Its protein product is CASSWEQDNQPQHF. The genes are TRBV6-2 or TRBV6-3 and TRBJ1-5; D is unclear. V dropped 4 bases and J dropped 4 bases, with 11 bases sitting between them. This CDR3 comprises 14 residues. Per germline, CDR1 MNHEY and CDR2 SVGEGT.